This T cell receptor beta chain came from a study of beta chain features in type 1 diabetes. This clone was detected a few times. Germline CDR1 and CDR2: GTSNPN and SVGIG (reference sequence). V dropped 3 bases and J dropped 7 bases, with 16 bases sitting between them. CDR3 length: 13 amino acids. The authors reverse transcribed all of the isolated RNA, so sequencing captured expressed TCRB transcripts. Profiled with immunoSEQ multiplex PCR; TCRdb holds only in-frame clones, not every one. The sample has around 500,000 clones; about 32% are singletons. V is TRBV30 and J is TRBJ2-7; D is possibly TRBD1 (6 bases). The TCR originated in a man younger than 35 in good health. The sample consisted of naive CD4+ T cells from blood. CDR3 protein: CAWSHGGPTEQYF. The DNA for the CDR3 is TGTGCCTGGAGCCATGGGGGCCCCACTGAGCAGTACTTC. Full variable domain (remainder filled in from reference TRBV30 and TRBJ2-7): SQTIHQWPATLVQPVGSPLSLECTVEGTSNPNLYWYRQAAGRGLQLLFYSVGIGQISSEVPQNLSASRPQDRQFILSSKKLLLSDSGFYLCAWSHGGPTEQYFGPGTRLTVT.